The 10 T cell receptor beta chains in this list originate from one sample, sequenced in a study of T cells in Graves' hyperthyroidism and ophthalmopathy. Template material for amplifying TCR beta CDR3 regions consisted of RNA transcripts. First-round RT-PCR targeting the TCR CDR3 was performed with the HTBI primer set. MiXCR was run by TCRdb on the multiplex PCR reads, yielding one entry per CDR3 protein. The table has 400,000 to 600,000 distinct CDR3 sequences, 15% to 20% seen once. The sample taken for sequencing was blood. The source of these receptors is a woman in her thirties with Graves' ophthalmopathy.

This clonotype has a count of ten or more. J is TRBJ2-2 and V is TRBV30; 10 bases fit TRBD2. Germline V gene sequence: CDR1 GTSNPN, CDR2 SVGIG (reference sequence). J gave up 5 bases and V 5 bases, and 5 bases lay outside the gene matches. The CDR3 loop spans 14 amino acids. The CDR3 spells CAWASGSTTGELFF. The CDR3 DNA reads TGTGCCTGGGCTAGCGGGAGTACGACCGGGGAGCTGTTTTTT.

The sample holds many counts of this clonotype. V and J are TRBV5-4 and TRBJ2-3; D call uncertain. From germline, CDR1 is SGHNT and CDR2 YYREEE (reference sequence). Trimming removed 1 base from V and 3 bases from J, with 3 bases in between. CDR3 length: 12 amino acids. CDR3 sequence: CASSLKTDTQYF. The CDR3 bases are TGTGCCAGCAGCTTGAAAACAGATACGCAGTATTTT.

This clonotype showed up just a few times. The chain uses TRBV2 and TRBJ1-5; D uncertain. The germline CDR1 and CDR2 sequences are SNHLY and FYNNEI. Trimming stripped 7 bases from V and 0 bases from J, with 16 bases between. The CDR3 has 16 residues. The CDR3: CASTEGAYYSNQPQHF. The CDR3 nucleotides are TGTGCCAGCACAGAAGGCGCCTACTATAGCAATCAGCCCCAGCATTTT.

This clonotype has more than one count but fewer than ten. The CDR3 spells CASRGLTYGYTF. The CDR3 DNA reads as TGTGCCAGCAGGGGGCTCACTTATGGCTACACCTTC. The chain links TRBV6-1 to TRBJ1-2; D is perhaps TRBD1 (5 bases). The CDR3 runs 12 residues. V was pared by 6 bases and J by 5 bases, with 10 bases between. Germline V gene lookup returns CDR1 MNHNS and CDR2 SASEGT.

Details on this clonotype: A much larger clone differs by one base, so this may be a read error. The CDR3 DNA sequence: TGTGCCACCAGTGACCCGGGCCTCTACAATGAGCAGTCCTTC. It yields the protein CATSDPGLYNEQSF. The chain employs TRBV24-1 and TRBJ2-1, with D uncertain. The CDR3 runs 14 residues. CDR1 and CDR2 (germline): KGHDR, SFDVKD.

The chain couples TRBV9 to TRBJ1-6, with no clear D. The length of the CDR3 is 15 residues. V lost 4 bases, J lost 14 bases, and 22 bases lay in between. Germline lookup yields CDR1 SGDLS and CDR2 YYNGEE. The CDR3 nucleotides read TGTGCCAGCAGCCCCCATTCAGCGCCTAGCGTAGCCCTCCACTTT. It encodes CASSPHSAPSVALHF.

V is TRBV28 and J is TRBJ1-3; D is possibly TRBD1 (5 bases). The germline gives CDR1 MDHEN, CDR2 SYDVKM. The CDR3 totals 16 residues. Trimming removed 6 bases from V and 0 bases from J, with 15 bases in between. In nucleotides, the CDR3 is TGTGCCAGCAGACCCCTGACAGTCAGCTCTGGAAACACCATATATTTT. It yields the protein CASRPLTVSSGNTIYF.

This clonotype has a handful of counts. A junction end diverges from the germline sequence, so it may reflect a read error. The chain recombines TRBV7-7 with TRBJ2-2; D not certain. In germline, CDR1 is SSHAT, CDR2 FNYEAQ (reference sequence). The CDR3 loop spans 14 amino acids. Here the CDR3 reads CASTPSRLPGELFF. DNA of the CDR3: TGTGCTAGCACCCCAAGCCGGCTTCCCGGGGAGCTGTTTTTT.

This clonotype was found once. The chain uses TRBV6-2 or TRBV6-3 and TRBJ2-1; D not certain. This CDR3 has 13 residues. The germline gives CDR1 MNHEY, CDR2 SVGEGT. The ends were cut back, 6 bases at V and 8 bases at J, with 14 bases in the middle. The CDR3 protein is CASSLTSVDEQFF. Here the CDR3 DNA reads TGTGCCAGCAGCCTAACAAGTGTCGATGAGCAGTTCTTC.

This clonotype was counted ten times or more. This chain links TRBV4-1 with TRBJ2-1, with D maybe TRBD1 (5 bases). Germline loops: CDR1 MGHRA, CDR2 YSYEKL. CDR3 length equals 16 residues. The V end lost 2 bases, the J end lost 0 bases, and 11 bases lay between the germline ends. The CDR3 region is CASSQLPDSSYNEQFF. As DNA, the CDR3 is TGCGCCAGCAGCCAATTGCCTGACAGCTCCTACAATGAGCAGTTCTTC.